Detailed here is one TCR beta chain. V was pared by 4 bases and J by 7 bases, with 10 bases between. This CDR3 is built from 13 residues. Germline assignment: CDR1 SGHNT and CDR2 YENEEA. Authors' processing steps: By means of reference gene primer amplification, nucleated cell counts were estimated. The protocol was immunoSEQ multiplex PCR, while the TCRdb copy is restricted to in-frame clones and leaves out a portion. V and J calls and clone size are given by that table; D and trimming were obtained from the DNA. The table includes about 72,000 clones, 90% detected once. The data were taken from a study of blood T cell repertoires in COVID-19. Study as a whole: PBMCs, B-cell-depleted T cells, or T cells were the source of the cDNA or gDNA that made up the material.

The chain employs TRBV11-3 and TRBJ2-2; D is perhaps TRBD1 (5 bases). Sequencing was performed on peripheral blood. The receptor was isolated from a human donor in a cohort sampled during active COVID-19. CDR3 sequence reads: CASSSRQSGELFF. The CDR3, as DNA: TGTGCCAGCAGCTCCCGACAGAGCGGGGAGCTGTTTTTT. Full variable domain (remainder filled in from reference TRBV11-3 and TRBJ2-2): EAGVVQSPRYKIIEKKQPVAFWCNPISGHNTLYWYLQNLGQGPELLIRYENEEAVDDSQLPKDRFSAERLKGVDSTLKIQPAELGDSAVYLCASSSRQSGELFFGEGSRLTVL.